This section outlines one TCR beta chain sequence together with its context. Seattle patient enrollment occurred during active infection, with longitudinal follow-up thereafter. The CDR3 consists of 14 residues. V lost 1 base, J lost 3 bases, and 9 bases lay in between. Germline CDR1 SEHNR, CDR2 FQNEAQ (reference sequence). The data stem from a study of blood T cell repertoires in COVID-19. Across the whole study: The cDNA or gDNA used as material had been derived from T cells, B-cell-depleted T cells, or PBMCs.

In the source study's methods: Quantification of nucleated cells was approximated via reference gene primer amplification. Generated by immunoSEQ multiplex PCR, the TCRdb table keeps only in-frame clones and is missing some. Clonal size and the V and J genes are those of that table, whereas D and trimming came from the DNA. The sample shows about 94,000 clones, nearly 80% of them seen only once. The chain joins TRBV7-9 to TRBJ2-5, with D possibly being TRBD1 (6 bases). This TCR was recovered from a man aged 70 or older with COVID-19, enrolled during active disease. The sample was peripheral blood. CDR3 DNA: TGTGCCAGCAGCTTAGGGGCAGGGGAAGAGACCCAGTACTTC. Translated: CASSLGAGEETQYF.